The 2 T cell receptor beta chains listed next were all sequenced from one sample in a study of human T cells and chemical hapten exposure. The time point: pre-sensitization, week 0. As for treatment: therapeutic diphenylcyclopropenone sensitization with weekly scalp DPC. TCRdb re-called the RACE reads with MiXCR, one entry per CDR3 protein. The data hold 300,000 to 400,000 distinct CDR3 sequences, with approximately 5% observed a single time. The input for sequencing was whole blood, taken in connection with sensitization to the hapten diphenylcyclopropenone (DPC). These receptors all come from a woman between 50 and 59 years old with alopecia areata. Some clones in this sample may be carry-over from other donors' samples.

In this sample, this clonotype turned up a few times. The gene calls are TRBV7-6 and TRBJ1-4; D perhaps matches TRBD1 (5 bases). The CDR3 is 15 amino acids. Germline values: CDR1 SGHVS, CDR2 FNYEAQ. Trimming left V 0 bases short and J 7 bases short, with 12 bases between. CDR3 in amino acids: CASSLARGTAEKLFF. The CDR3 DNA is TGTGCCAGCAGCTTAGCGAGGGGAACGGCTGAAAAACTGTTTTTT.

This clonotype was picked up many times. The chain carries TRBV6-6 and TRBJ2-1; D possibly uses TRBD1 or TRBD2 (5 bases each). Trimming pared 2 bases from V and 8 bases from J, leaving 7 bases between. Germline CDR1 is MNHNY and CDR2 is SVGAGI (reference sequence). CDR3 length: 12 residues. In DNA form, the CDR3 reads TGTGCCAGCAGTTACGGGGGAGATGAGCAGTTCTTC. Amino acids: CASSYGGDEQFF.